This entry concerns a single TCR beta chain. Its antigen is as yet unknown. The use of a sample-barcoded 5' primer and a J-beta primer mix characterized a second PCR of about 7 to 12 cycles. A 12-random-nucleotide template-switch adaptor tagged each cDNA molecule. TCRdb independently ran MiXCR on the 5' RACE reads; one entry per CDR3 protein. Of roughly 800,000 distinct CDR3 sequences in the sample, roughly 60% were seen once. This entry belongs to a study of blood T cells in healthy people across ages. Regarding the study as a whole: As naive T cell percentage varied, TCR beta diversity correlated strongly with it. Estimates of total diversity, which came from one million sequenced T cells, were considered to be underestimates. Unsorted PBMC input precluded a conclusive naive versus antigen-experienced comparison.

Germline CDR1 and CDR2: MNHNS and SASEGT. The CDR3 runs to 16 residues. The rearrangement links TRBV6-1 to TRBJ2-4, with 7 nucleotides matching TRBD1. The end of the DNA aligns better with TRBJ2-7, so the J call may be wrong. The sequenced sample consisted of blood. The TCR was taken from a man between 25 and 39 years old in good health. The CDR3 sequence is CASSEVLDRVGYEQYF. The CDR3 DNA reads TGTGCCAGCAGTGAAGTTCTCGACAGGGTTGGTTACGAGCAGTACTTC.